This T cell receptor beta chain was documented in a study of T cells in women clearing cervical HPV infection. Study-wide findings and caveats: Unknown T-cell numbers per sample may underlie the richness differences. CIN3+ cases had significantly higher TCR repertoire richness than controls, but evenness did not differ.

To note about this clone: Its antigen is unknown. Coverage ceases 3 residues before the CDR3 finishes, and the germline J gene fills in the end.

Germline V gene sequence: CDR1 DFQATT, CDR2 SNEGSKA (reference sequence). This CDR3 has 12 amino acids. Using immunoSEQ multiplex PCR, the repertoire was profiled, and TCRdb retains in-frame clones only, with some absent. Recorded for this sample: around 46,000 clones. The receptor comes from a woman aged 18-70 years with a cervical HPV16 infection that either progressed to CIN3+ or cleared (not recorded which). The chain uses TRBV20-1 and TRBJ1-2; 8 bases map to TRBD1. Sequencing used blood buffy coat. The CDR3 region is CSAVDRVWGYTF. CDR3 bases read: TGCAGTGCTGTGGACAGGGTATGGGGC.